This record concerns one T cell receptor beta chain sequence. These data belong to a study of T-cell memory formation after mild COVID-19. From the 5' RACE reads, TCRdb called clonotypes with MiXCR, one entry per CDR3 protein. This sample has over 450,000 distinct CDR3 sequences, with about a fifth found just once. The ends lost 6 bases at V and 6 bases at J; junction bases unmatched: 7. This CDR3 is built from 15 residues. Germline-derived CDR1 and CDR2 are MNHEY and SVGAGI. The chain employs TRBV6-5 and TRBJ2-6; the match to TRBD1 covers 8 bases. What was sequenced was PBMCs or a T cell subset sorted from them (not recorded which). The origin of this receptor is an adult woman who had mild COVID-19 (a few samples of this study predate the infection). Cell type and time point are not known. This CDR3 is CASSPDRAAANVLTF. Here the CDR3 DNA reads TGTGCCAGCAGCCCGGACAGGGCAGCGGCCAACGTCCTGACTTTC.